The 2 T cell receptor beta chains presented below share a single source sample, sequenced in a study of blood T cell repertoires in COVID-19. Sequencing used immunoSEQ multiplex PCR; TCRdb keeps in-frame clones, though not all of them. The sample yields tens of thousands of clones, 85% seen once. Sequenced sample: peripheral blood. These receptors originate from a man in his 60s with acute or convalescent COVID-19.

The sample holds one count of this clone. In nucleotides, the CDR3 is TGTGCCATCGTTAGCAACCCCTCTGGAAACACCATATATTTT. Its translation is CAIVSNPSGNTIYF. The rearrangement links TRBV10-3 to TRBJ1-3, with D uncertain. The CDR3 length is 14 residues. V was pared by 8 bases and J by 0 bases, with 11 bases between. The germline gives CDR1 ENHRY, CDR2 SYGVKD.

This clone has only a few counts. The CDR3 bases are TGTGCCAGCAGTTTATACTTCTTTGACTATGGCTACACCTTC. Translated: CASSLYFFDYGYTF. This rearrangement joins TRBV28 to TRBJ1-2; D ambiguous. The germline V and J ends were trimmed by 1 base and 3 bases, with 9 bases remaining between them. Germline V gene lookup returns CDR1 MDHEN and CDR2 SYDVKM. CDR3 size: 14 residues.